This T cell receptor beta chain originates from a study of naive and memory T cell subsets. General study findings and limits: The RNA method is potentially sensitive to activation and differentiation changes.

The CDR3 extends over 14 amino acids. V was cut by 8 bases and J by 2 bases, with 13 bases left in between. Germline V gene sequence: CDR1 MNHEY, CDR2 SVGAGI. An oligonucleotide containing a UMI was ligated to the 3' end of TCR cDNA. Adult healthy volunteers gave 2.5 ml peripheral blood for whole-blood RNA. Input was about 1 to 1,100 ng of DNase-treated total RNA without cell sorting. Four PCR rounds used nested alpha and beta constant region primers plus the SP2 primer. Alpha and beta constant region primers primed reverse transcription for blood and skin samples. A single record per CDR3 protein comes from TCRdb applying MiXCR to the 5' RACE reads. The data show 45,000 to 55,000 distinct CDR3 sequences, about 4.8% seen once. This clonotype appeared many times. Its specificity is not known.

The TCR was taken from a female donor in good health. This sequence joins TRBV6-5 and TRBJ1-5; TRBD1 is a possible D gene (6 bases). CDR3 DNA: TGTGCCAGCCTACCGGGGGGCGGCAATCAGCCCCAGCATTTT. It yields the protein CASLPGGGNQPQHF.